Below are 24 T cell receptor beta chains sequenced from a single sample in a study of T cell responses to AZD1222 COVID-19 vaccine. The protocol was immunoSEQ multiplex PCR, while the TCRdb copy is restricted to in-frame clones and leaves out a portion. The repertoire holds 100,000 or so clones, with around nine tenths as singletons. This specimen consisted of peripheral blood, obtained on day 0 of AZD1222 vaccination. The receptors shown here come from an adult in good health.

This chain links TRBV18 with TRBJ1-6, with 8 bases matching TRBD1. The CDR3 consists of 15 residues. In germline, CDR1 is KGHSH, CDR2 LQKENI. V was pared by 6 bases and J by 5 bases, with 6 bases of the junction left unmatched. The CDR3 sequence is CASSENRGNNSPLHF. The CDR3 DNA follows: TGTGCCAGCTCGGAAAACAGGGGGAATAATTCACCCCTCCACTTT. Based on the CDR3 plus reference TRBV18 and TRBJ1-6, the full variable domain is NAGVMQNPRHLVRRRGQEARLRCSPMKGHSHVYWYRQLPEEGLKFMVYLQKENIIDESGMPKERFSAEFPKEGPSILRIQQVVRGDSAAYFCASSENRGNNSPLHFGNGTRLTVT.

The chain uses TRBV7-2 and TRBJ2-2; a weak D match, TRBD2 (6 bases). V was shortened by 2 bases and J by 7 bases, with 17 bases between the two germline ends. In germline, CDR1 is SGHTA, CDR2 FQGNSA. This CDR3 has 16 residues. The CDR3 reads CASSLPSLATGGELFF. For the CDR3, the DNA is TGTGCCAGCAGCTTACCAAGCCTAGCGACCGGCGGGGAGCTGTTTTTT.

The chain has TRBV6-2 or TRBV6-3 and TRBJ2-3; TRBD1 aligns across 9 bases. The CDR3 consists of 15 residues. Trimming removed 4 bases from V and 1 base from J; junction bases left unmatched: 3. Germline-derived CDR1 and CDR2 are MNHEY and SVGEGT. The CDR3 loop is CASSFGTGRTDTQYF. The CDR3 DNA sequence: TGTGCCAGCAGTTTCGGGACAGGGCGCACAGATACGCAGTATTTT.

The rearrangement links TRBV12-3 or TRBV12-4 to TRBJ1-6; D gene ambiguous. V dropped 6 bases and J dropped 5 bases, with 5 bases sitting between them. The length of the CDR3 is 12 residues. CDR3 DNA sequence: TGTGCCAGCAGCCGGAATAATTCACCCCTCCACTTT. It specifies CASSRNNSPLHF.

The gene calls are TRBV6-5 and TRBJ1-2; 8 nucleotides align to TRBD1. The CDR3 covers 13 residues. Germline lookup yields CDR1 MNHEY and CDR2 SVGAGI. Trimming took 1 base from V and 7 from J; bases not matched to a gene: 2. The CDR3 coding sequence is TGTGCCAGCAGTTACTTTGACAGGGGTGGCTACACCTTC. Its protein is CASSYFDRGGYTF.

This chain connects TRBV7-8 to TRBJ2-5, with 12 bases matching TRBD2. Germline CDR1 and CDR2: SGHVS and FQNEAQ. V trimming: 2 bases; J trimming: 5 bases; junction bases outside the gene matches: 12. This CDR3 spans 18 amino acids. CDR3 region: CASSLNAASGGADETQYF. The CDR3 DNA reads TGTGCCAGCAGCTTAAACGCCGCTAGCGGGGGGGCCGACGAGACCCAGTACTTC.

A single count supports this clone. The V gene is TRBV18, the J gene TRBJ2-5; 10 nucleotides align to TRBD1. Germline lookup yields CDR1 KGHSH and CDR2 LQKENI. This CDR3 has 15 residues. Germline trimming cut 4 bases from V and 6 bases from J; bases unmatched to any gene: 8. CDR3 sequence reads: CASSLNRDRGQTQYF. The CDR3 DNA is TGTGCCAGCTCACTTAACCGGGACAGGGGCCAGACCCAGTACTTC.

The chain recombines TRBV19 with TRBJ2-4; D may correspond to TRBD1 or TRBD2 (5 bases each). This CDR3 spans 12 amino acids. The V end was cut by 3 bases, the J end by 9 bases, with 9 bases between. Germline V gene lookup returns CDR1 LNHDA and CDR2 SQIVND (reference sequence). CDR3 loop: CASSIRAGIQYF. In DNA form, the CDR3 reads TGTGCCAGTAGTATCAGGGCGGGCATTCAGTACTTC.

This clone was counted between two and nine times. J is TRBJ1-2 and V is TRBV12-5; D remains unclear. This CDR3 region has 12 residues. V dropped 7 bases and J dropped 2 bases, with 8 bases sitting between them. The germline CDR1 and CDR2 sequences are LGHNT and FRNRAP. The DNA of the CDR3 is TGTGCTAGTGCCCCCGGGAACTATGGCTACACCTTC. Amino acid sequence: CASAPGNYGYTF.

The rearrangement uses TRBV7-8 and TRBJ1-5; TRBD1 aligns across 8 bases. CDR1 is SGHVS and CDR2 is FQNEAQ in the germline V gene. The V and J ends lost 3 bases and 4 bases, in that order; junction bases with no gene match: 2. This CDR3 has 14 amino acids. This CDR3 reads CASSFNRGNQPQHF. DNA for the CDR3: TGTGCCAGCAGCTTTAACAGGGGGAATCAGCCCCAGCATTTT.

The V call is TRBV6-6, the J call TRBJ2-5; 7 nucleotides line up with TRBD1. Losses at the gene ends were 7 bases for V and 5 bases for J; bases not matched to a gene: 7. The CDR3 has 13 residues. Germline-derived CDR1 and CDR2 are MNHNY and SVGAGI (reference sequence). CDR3 loop: CASNLQGLETQYF. CDR3 bases: TGTGCCAGCAACCTACAGGGGTTGGAGACCCAGTACTTC.

The chain employs TRBV24-1 and TRBJ1-3; D is undetermined. The V gene's germline CDR1 is KGHDR and CDR2 SFDVKD. The CDR3 spans 13 residues. V was pared by 8 bases and J by 0 bases, with 7 bases between. CDR3 sequence reads: CATTPNSGNTIYF. As DNA, the CDR3 is TGTGCCACCACCCCGAACTCTGGAAACACCATATATTTT.

The rearrangement joins TRBV5-1 to TRBJ1-4; TRBD1 is a possible D gene (5 bases). The CDR3 runs 14 residues. Deletions cut 4 bases from V and 5 bases from J, with 12 bases between. Germline-derived CDR1 and CDR2 are SGHRS and YFSETQ. CDR3 sequence (DNA): TGCGCCAGCAGCCCCGGGACGGGGAATGAAAAACTGTTTTTT. Its translation: CASSPGTGNEKLFF. Filled out from reference TRBV5-1 and TRBJ1-4, the complete variable domain reads KAGVTQTPRYLIKTRGQQVTLSCSPISGHRSVSWYQQTPGQGLQFLFEYFSETQRNKGNFPGRFSGRQFSNSRSEMNVSTLELGDSALYLCASSPGTGNEKLFFGSGTQLSVL.

CDR3 in DNA: TGTGCCAGCAGCCCCCAGGGAGGGGTCCCGTGGTATGGCTACACCTTC. This translates into CASSPQGGVPWYGYTF. V usage is TRBV7-2 and J usage is TRBJ1-2, with TRBD1 as a possible D gene (5 bases). The length of the CDR3 is 16 residues. Germline V gives CDR1 SGHTA, CDR2 FQGNSA. Trimming pared 5 bases from V and 5 bases from J, leaving 21 bases between. The whole variable domain, filled in from reference TRBV7-2 and TRBJ1-2, reads GAGVSQSPSNKVTEKGKDVELRCDPISGHTALYWYRQSLGQGLEFLIYFQGNSAPDKSGLPSDRFSAERTGGSVSTLTIQRTQQEDSAVYLCASSPQGGVPWYGYTFGSGTRLTVV.

This clone was observed once. The J gene is TRBJ2-7, the V gene TRBV19; D remains unclear. The CDR3 spans 15 residues. Trimming took 0 bases from V and 3 from J, leaving 12 bases between them. Germline CDR1 and CDR2: LNHDA and SQIVND (reference sequence). This CDR3 reads CASSIDGGFGYEQYF. Written as DNA, the CDR3 is TGTGCCAGTAGTATAGATGGTGGGTTTGGCTACGAGCAGTACTTC.

The chain employs TRBV12-3 or TRBV12-4 and TRBJ1-2, with D unclear. Trimming pared 0 bases from V and 8 bases from J, leaving 7 bases between. The CDR3 is made up of 12 amino acids. In nucleotides, the CDR3 is TGTGCCAGCAGTTTAGCTGGTTCAGGCTACACCTTC. Residues: CASSLAGSGYTF.

The chain joins TRBV18 to TRBJ1-1; D perhaps matches TRBD1 (6 bases). Trimming removed 3 bases from V and 3 bases from J, with 14 bases in between. Germline values: CDR1 KGHSH, CDR2 LQKENI. CDR3 length: 15 amino acids. In nucleotides, the CDR3 is TGTGCCAGCTCACCGGGAAGGGGGTTTGACACTGAAGCTTTCTTT. It is translated as CASSPGRGFDTEAFF.

The chain is built from TRBV28 and TRBJ1-4; tentative D call: TRBD1 (5 bases). CDR1 is MDHEN, CDR2 SYDVKM, per germline. CDR3 length: 15 residues. V lost 5 bases to trimming and J lost 1 base, with 11 bases between them. The CDR3 region is CASSTVGGTNEKLFF. Here the CDR3 DNA reads TGTGCCAGCAGTACGGTCGGGGGAACTAATGAAAAACTGTTTTTT.

The CDR3: CASSQGAGPNEQFF. CDR3 coding DNA: TGTGCCAGCAGCCAAGGGGCAGGGCCCAATGAGCAGTTCTTC. The chain links TRBV14 to TRBJ2-1, with D possibly being TRBD1 (5 bases). This CDR3 region has 14 residues. V was trimmed by 1 base and J by 6 bases, leaving 10 bases between them. Germline V gives CDR1 SGHDN, CDR2 FVKESK.

V usage is TRBV7-6 and J usage is TRBJ1-5; D is ambiguous. Between the trimmed V and J ends, which lost 5 bases and 3 bases, there was a span of 5 bases. The CDR3 extends over 12 amino acids. CDR1 is SGHVS and CDR2 is FNYEAQ in the germline V gene. CDR3 in amino acids: CASSNHNQPQHF. The CDR3 DNA sequence: TGTGCCAGCAGCAATCACAATCAGCCCCAGCATTTT.

The rearrangement links TRBV11-3 to TRBJ1-5, with TRBD1 identical over 8 bases. The CDR3 length is 15 residues. V lost 3 bases, J lost 11 bases, and 12 bases stayed unmatched. CDR1 is SGHNT and CDR2 is YENEEA in the germline V gene. The CDR3 region is CASSLSGGRSEAQHF. Written as DNA, the CDR3 is TGTGCCAGCAGCTTGTCAGGGGGCCGAAGCGAAGCCCAGCATTTT.

The V and J genes are TRBV5-6 and TRBJ2-7; D is possibly TRBD1 (5 bases). V lost 0 bases, J lost 2 bases, and 12 bases lay in between. The length of the CDR3 is 15 residues. The germline V gene has CDR1 SGHDT and CDR2 YYEEEE. DNA for the CDR3: TGTGCCAGCAGCTTGGGGCAGGGAAACCCCTACGAGCAGTACTTC. Amino acid sequence: CASSLGQGNPYEQYF.

The chain is built from TRBV5-1 and TRBJ2-3, with 16 nucleotides matching TRBD2. Unmatched junction bases numbered 11, after V lost 2 bases and J lost 11 bases. The CDR3 extends over 17 amino acids. Germline V gene data show CDR1 as SGHRS and CDR2 as YFSETQ. The CDR3 spells CASSLPGTSGGGFGQYF. CDR3 coding DNA: TGCGCCAGCAGCTTACCCGGGACTAGCGGGGGGGGCTTTGGGCAGTATTTT.

This chain connects TRBV6-2 or TRBV6-3 to TRBJ1-1; D remains ambiguous. CDR3 length equals 15 residues. Germline V lookup: CDR1 MNHEY, CDR2 SVGEGT. V was clipped by 1 base and J by 0 bases, with 9 bases between them. CDR3 loop: CASSYFGEMNTEAFF. The DNA for the CDR3 is TGTGCCAGCAGTTACTTTGGGGAGATGAACACTGAAGCTTTCTTT.